This T cell receptor (beta chain) emerged from a study of CD8 T cells in ankylosing spondylitis. Making the TCR beta libraries involved quantitative 5'-RACE with molecular barcodes. TCRdb passed the 5' RACE reads through MiXCR, listing each CDR3 protein once. The sample has about 110,000 distinct CDR3 sequences, 20% to 30% seen once; the top ten hold roughly an eighth. Overall study results and limits: Fewer than 10 highly homologous variants formed a TCR beta motif that appeared characteristic of ankylosing spondylitis blood. CD8+ cells made up the disease-linked clones, which were relatively rare in peripheral blood. Within matched ankylosing spondylitis synovial fluid, disease-linked clones were reportedly significantly enriched.

The CDR3 length is 16 residues. The V gene lost 0 bases and the J gene lost 4 bases, with 15 bases spanning the gap. The germline CDR1 and CDR2 sequences are SGHVS and FQNEAQ. This clonotype was detected many times. The antigen is not known. The chain links TRBV7-8 to TRBJ1-2; perhaps TRBD1 as D (5 bases). The TCR sequence derives from a male donor with ankylosing spondylitis. Sequencing was performed on synovial fluid, either unsorted or a sorted T cell fraction (not recorded which). The CDR3 here is CASSLAGGEVGYGYTF. In DNA, the CDR3 is TGTGCCAGCAGCTTAGCGGGGGGGGAAGTAGGCTATGGCTACACCTTC. The whole variable domain, remainder taken from reference TRBV7-8 and TRBJ1-2, is GAGVSQSPRYKVAKRGQDVALRCDPISGHVSLFWYQQALGQGPEFLTYFQNEAQLDKSGLPSDRFFAERPEGSVSTLKIQRTQQEDSAVYLCASSLAGGEVGYGYTFGSGTRLTVV.